This is a list of T cell receptor beta chains from one sample in a study of molecular identifiers for immune sequencing clone quantification. TCRdb itself ran the PCR reads through MiXCR, one entry per CDR3 protein. The sample includes 490,000 or so distinct CDR3 sequences, around 21% of them seen just once. Material for sequencing was naive CD8+ T cells from blood, with Jurkat cell RNA spiked in. The receptors were gathered from a human donor in good health. Some libraries in this study had Jurkat cell RNA spiked in. Both conserved end residues are part of each CDR3. The D gene is left open where the match is weak. Clone size, where shown, is once, few, many, or a class for clones that have expanded.

abundance	d_gene	v_gene	j_gene	CDR3nt	CDR3aa
many	.	TRBV4-1	TRBJ2-7	TGCGCCAGCAGCCAAGTTGAGGGAACCGAGCAGTACTTC	CASSQVEGTEQYF
many	.	TRBV2	TRBJ1-5	TGTGCCAGCAGTGATGGGGATTCGGATCAGCCCCAGCATTTT	CASSDGDSDQPQHF
many	.	TRBV6-5	TRBJ2-5	TGTGCCAGCAGTTACTCGACGGCGTACCAAGAGACCCAGTACTTC	CASSYSTAYQETQYF
few	.	TRBV7-9	TRBJ2-7	TGTGCCAGCAGCTCCTGGACAGAAACCTACGAGCAGTACTTC	CASSSWTETYEQYF
many	.	TRBV3-1	TRBJ1-1	TGTGCCAGCAGCCCCGGGGGGCCGGGGACTGAAGCTTTCTTT	CASSPGGPGTEAFF
few	.	TRBV7-8	TRBJ2-3	TGTGCCAGCAGCTTAGTTGAGGGGAGCAGGGCAGATACGCAGTATTTT	CASSLVEGSRADTQYF
few	.	TRBV4-2	TRBJ2-1	TGTGCCAGCAGCCAAGACGAACCCGCGGCAGAGCAGTTCTTC	CASSQDEPAAEQFF
.	TRBD1	TRBV12-3/TRBV12-4	TRBJ2-1	TGTGCCAGCAGACAGACAGGGGGAGTCTACAATGAGCAGTTCTTC	CASRQTGGVYNEQFF
many	TRBD1	TRBV15	TRBJ2-7	TGTGCCACCAGAACCGGGACAGGGCTACGCGAGCAGTACTTC	CATRTGTGLREQYF
many	.	TRBV12-3/TRBV12-4	TRBJ2-7	TGTGCCAGCAGTCCCAGTGGGGCAGGTGGCGAGCAGTACTTC	CASSPSGAGGEQYF
many	TRBD1	TRBV12-3/TRBV12-4	TRBJ2-7	TGTGCCAGCAGTTTACCCAGGGGGCGAGCCGACGAGCAGTACTTC	CASSLPRGRADEQYF
few	TRBD2	TRBV3-1	TRBJ2-3	TGTGCCAGCAGCCAAGATGGCGGGACTAGCGGGCACACAGATACGCAGTATTTT	CASSQDGGTSGHTDTQYF
many	.	TRBV29-1	TRBJ2-3	TGCAGCGTTGAACCGACGATTAGCACAGATACGCAGTATTTT	CSVEPTISTDTQYF
few	TRBD1	TRBV7-9	TRBJ2-1	TGTGCCAGCAGCCCCCCTCGCGGACAGGGAACCTACAATGAGCAGTTCTTC	CASSPPRGQGTYNEQFF
many	.	TRBV20-1	TRBJ2-7	TGCAGTGCTAGAGATCTGCCTAGTAACGAGCAGTACTTC	CSARDLPSNEQYF
many	.	TRBV10-3	TRBJ2-4	TGTGCCATCTCGTCAGGGAGAGAAAACATTCAGTACTTC	CAISSGRENIQYF
many	TRBD1	TRBV6-6	TRBJ1-1	TGTGCCAGCAGTTACTTGCAGGGGGCGGGTTTGGAAGCTTTCTTT	CASSYLQGAGLEAFF
few	TRBD1	TRBV3-1	TRBJ2-1	TGTGCCAGCAGCCAAGATGGGACAGACCGCTACAATGAGCAGTTCTTC	CASSQDGTDRYNEQFF
.	.	TRBV7-8	TRBJ2-7	TGTGCCAGCAGCACCGACTGGATACTCTACGAGCAGTACTTC	CASSTDWILYEQYF
.	.	TRBV24-1	TRBJ2-5	TGTGCCACCAGTGATTTTGGGCAGGGAACCCAAGAGACCCAGTACTTC	CATSDFGQGTQETQYF
many	.	TRBV2	TRBJ2-2	TGTGCCAGCAGTGAAGCGGCGGGTTCCGGGGAGCTGTTTTTT	CASSEAAGSGELFF
many	.	TRBV7-2	TRBJ1-3	TGTGCCAGCAGCCGCTCACACCGGGATGGAAACACCATATATTTT	CASSRSHRDGNTIYF
few	TRBD1	TRBV19	TRBJ1-5	TGTGCCAGTAGTATGGTGACAGGGGGCTATCAGCCCCAGCATTTT	CASSMVTGGYQPQHF
few	.	TRBV30	TRBJ1-4	TGTGCCTGGAATACAGGGTTTAATGAAAAACTGTTTTTT	CAWNTGFNEKLFF
few	TRBD1	TRBV7-8	TRBJ1-1	TGTGCCAGCAGCGAAGCTGATAGGGACAGGAACACTGAAGCTTTCTTT	CASSEADRDRNTEAFF
.	.	TRBV4-3	TRBJ2-1	TGCGCCAGCAGCCAAGATCTAAGCGACTTCATCGAGCAGTTCTTC	CASSQDLSDFIEQFF
.	.	TRBV6-2/TRBV6-3	TRBJ2-3	TGTGCCAGCAGTCCGGACCTAACAGATACGCAGTATTTT	CASSPDLTDTQYF
.	.	TRBV5-5	TRBJ2-5	TGTGCCAGCAGCCACGGGGGAGAGACCCAGTACTTC	CASSHGGETQYF
.	.	TRBV6-5	TRBJ2-2	TGTGCCAGCAGTTACCGGGGGTACACCGGGGAGCTGTTTTTT	CASSYRGYTGELFF
many	.	TRBV6-6	TRBJ2-3	TGTGCCAGCAGTTACTTTGCACGGGTAGACACAGATACGCAGTATTTT	CASSYFARVDTDTQYF
.	TRBD1	TRBV6-2/TRBV6-3	TRBJ2-7	TGTGCCAGCAGTTACCGGACAGGGGCGGACGAGCAGTACTTC	CASSYRTGADEQYF
.	TRBD1	TRBV12-5	TRBJ1-2	TGTGCTAGTGGGCAAGACAGGGCTACTAACTATGGCTACACCTTC	CASGQDRATNYGYTF
many	.	TRBV20-1	TRBJ1-1	TGCAGCGTAGGGCACAGGGATCAGCGGGCTGAAGCTTTCTTT	CSVGHRDQRAEAFF
many	.	TRBV12-3/TRBV12-4	TRBJ1-3	TGTGCCAGCAACGGAAACACCATATATTTT	CASNGNTIYF
few	.	TRBV29-1	TRBJ2-7	TGCAGCGCCGAGGGGGGAAGTAGGGGGGAGCAGTACTTC	CSAEGGSRGEQYF
.	.	TRBV6-5	TRBJ2-2	TGTGCCAGCAGTTACCAACAGATGGGCACCGGGGAGCTGTTTTTT	CASSYQQMGTGELFF
.	.	TRBV7-9	TRBJ1-1	TGTGCCAGCAGCTTAGAGACAAGTACAACTTTCTTT	CASSLETSTTFF
few	.	TRBV18	TRBJ2-1	TGTGCCAGCTCACCACAGGTCAATGAGCAGTTCTTC	CASSPQVNEQFF
.	.	TRBV9	TRBJ2-7	TGTGCCAGCAGCGCGACTGGCAGGGGCTACGAGCAGTACTTC	CASSATGRGYEQYF
.	.	TRBV4-1	TRBJ2-7	TGCGCCAGCAGCCAAAGGAGGGGGGACTCCTACGAGCAGTACTTC	CASSQRRGDSYEQYF
many	TRBD1	TRBV12-3/TRBV12-4	TRBJ1-3	TGTGCCAGCAGGGGACCGGGACAGGGTCCTACCTTCTCTGGAAACACCATATATTTT	CASRGPGQGPTFSGNTIYF
.	.	TRBV11-2	TRBJ2-7	TGTGCCAGCAACTTAGTGGGGGGCGGTGACTACGAGCAGTACTTC	CASNLVGGGDYEQYF
few	.	TRBV19	TRBJ1-1	TGTGCCAGTATAGCGGATGGGGGCACTGAAGCTTTCTTT	CASIADGGTEAFF
.	.	TRBV12-3/TRBV12-4	TRBJ2-2	TGTGCCTGCGGGAACACCGGGGAGCTGTTTTTT	CACGNTGELFF
few	TRBD2	TRBV19	TRBJ2-1	TGTGCCAGTAGTAGGACTAGCATTTATGAGCAGTTCTTC	CASSRTSIYEQFF
many	.	TRBV29-1	TRBJ2-7	TGCAGCGTTGAAGATTCCGGTACGAGCTCCTACGAGCAGTACTTC	CSVEDSGTSSYEQYF
.	.	TRBV29-1	TRBJ2-7	TGCAGCGTTGTGGACGGTACCTACGAGCAGTACTTC	CSVVDGTYEQYF
many	.	TRBV12-5	TRBJ2-7	TGTGCTAGTGGTCTTGGAACGGGGTCCGAGCAGTACTTC	CASGLGTGSEQYF
.	.	TRBV27	TRBJ2-3	TGTGCCAGCAGTAGGTACCCAGGGGGCACAGATACGCAGTATTTT	CASSRYPGGTDTQYF
.	.	TRBV11-2	TRBJ2-1	TGTGCCAGCAGCTTAGACGGGCCCGGGCATGGCTACAATGAGCAGTTCTTC	CASSLDGPGHGYNEQFF
many	.	TRBV28	TRBJ2-7	TGTGCCAGCAGTCATATCCCAGCCGACTACGAGCAGTACTTC	CASSHIPADYEQYF
many	TRBD2	TRBV19	TRBJ2-7	TGTGCCAGTAGTTCTAGCGGGGGGACCTTCTACGAGCAGTACTTC	CASSSSGGTFYEQYF
few	.	TRBV20-1	TRBJ1-1	TGCAGTGCGGAGGGGTCAGACACTGAAGCTTTCTTT	CSAEGSDTEAFF
many	TRBD1	TRBV7-9	TRBJ1-1	TGTGCCAGCACCAACCCCGGGACAGTTAACACTGAAGCTTTCTTT	CASTNPGTVNTEAFF
few	TRBD2	TRBV12-3/TRBV12-4	TRBJ2-7	TGTGCCAGCAGTACCCGGACTAGCGCAGACTCAGAGCAGTACTTC	CASSTRTSADSEQYF